Listed below are T cell receptor beta chains from one sample, sequenced in a study of a mutant IDH1 vaccine in newly diagnosed glioma. Method: immunoSEQ multiplex PCR; TCRdb's copy keeps in-frame clones and lacks some. Found here are tens of thousands of clones, about 85% of them singletons; the top ten hold approximately 3.8%. These receptors have no identified antigens. Sequencing was performed on PBMCs, taken from a glioma patient whose treatment included an IDH1 peptide vaccine. Every receptor here comes from a man aged 25 to 40 with glioma. CDR3s include the opening cysteine and the closing phenylalanine or tryptophan. Each record gives: clone size, D gene, J gene, V gene, CDR3 DNA, CDR3 protein. D genes are given only for firm matches. For some rows the clone size is stated as once, few or many, or as a class when expanded; others skip it.

abundance: .; d_gene: TRBD1; j_gene: TRBJ2-3; v_gene: TRBV7-9; CDR3nt: TGTGCCAGCAGCGCGTCAGGGGGCACCACAGATACGCAGTATTTT; CDR3aa: CASSASGGTTDTQYF
abundance: .; d_gene: .; j_gene: TRBJ1-2; v_gene: TRBV4-1; CDR3nt: TGCGCCAGCAGTCGGTTTTTGGACTCAGTGAACTATGGCTACACCTTC; CDR3aa: CASSRFLDSVNYGYTF
abundance: .; d_gene: TRBD1; j_gene: TRBJ2-1; v_gene: TRBV27; CDR3nt: TGTGCCAGCAGTTCCCCGGGACAGAACTCCTACAATGAGCAGTTCTTC; CDR3aa: CASSSPGQNSYNEQFF
abundance: .; d_gene: TRBD2; j_gene: TRBJ2-7; v_gene: TRBV18; CDR3nt: TGTGCCAGCTCACCCTCAACATCACTCGGCGGGGGTGGACTTCTGAGCTCCTACGAGCAGTACTTC; CDR3aa: CASSPSTSLGGGGLLSSYEQYF
abundance: .; d_gene: .; j_gene: TRBJ1-1; v_gene: TRBV6-5; CDR3nt: TGTGCCAACCACCTGGACGGGTCGAACACTGAAGCTTTCTTT; CDR3aa: CANHLDGSNTEAFF
abundance: .; d_gene: TRBD1; j_gene: TRBJ2-7; v_gene: TRBV28; CDR3nt: TGTGCCAGCAGGCGGACAGGGTGGAGCTCCTACGAGCAGTACTTC; CDR3aa: CASRRTGWSSYEQYF
abundance: .; d_gene: .; j_gene: TRBJ1-2; v_gene: TRBV2; CDR3nt: TGTGCCAGCAGTGAAGATGGGCACATCTATGGCTACACCTTC; CDR3aa: CASSEDGHIYGYTF
abundance: .; d_gene: TRBD2; j_gene: TRBJ2-4; v_gene: TRBV19; CDR3nt: TGTGCCAGTAGTATCGTAGTGGCGGGGGGGCCTGTAAACATTCAGTACTTC; CDR3aa: CASSIVVAGGPVNIQYF
abundance: .; d_gene: TRBD1; j_gene: TRBJ2-7; v_gene: TRBV5-1; CDR3nt: TGCGCCAGCAGCACGGGACAGGTTAGCTCCTACGAGCAGTACTTC; CDR3aa: CASSTGQVSSYEQYF
abundance: once; d_gene: TRBD2; j_gene: TRBJ2-3; v_gene: TRBV9; CDR3nt: TGTGCCAGCAGCGGGCTAGCGGGGGGATCGACAGATACGCAGTATTTT; CDR3aa: CASSGLAGGSTDTQYF
abundance: .; d_gene: TRBD2; j_gene: TRBJ2-3; v_gene: TRBV5-1; CDR3nt: TGCGCCAGCAGCTTGGATCTAGCGGGGGCCACAGATACGCAGTATTTT; CDR3aa: CASSLDLAGATDTQYF
abundance: .; d_gene: .; j_gene: TRBJ1-5; v_gene: TRBV11-2; CDR3nt: TGTGCCAGCAGCTTAGGTCGGGGGCTCGGCAATCAGCCCCAGCATTTT; CDR3aa: CASSLGRGLGNQPQHF
abundance: .; d_gene: .; j_gene: TRBJ1-1; v_gene: TRBV6-5; CDR3nt: TGTGCCAGCAAAGGCACAGGGCGGAACACTGAAGCTTTCTTT; CDR3aa: CASKGTGRNTEAFF
abundance: .; d_gene: .; j_gene: TRBJ2-7; v_gene: TRBV18; CDR3nt: TGTGCCAGCTCACCACCGGGACTCCTCTCCTACGAGCAGTACTTC; CDR3aa: CASSPPGLLSYEQYF
abundance: .; d_gene: .; j_gene: TRBJ1-4; v_gene: TRBV5-1; CDR3nt: TGCGCCAGCAGCTTGGCCTGGGGTTCAAATGAAAAACTGTTTTTT; CDR3aa: CASSLAWGSNEKLFF
abundance: .; d_gene: TRBD1; j_gene: TRBJ1-1; v_gene: TRBV5-6; CDR3nt: TGTGCCAGCAGCTTGGGGACAGGGGTTATTTGGTTT; CDR3aa: CASSLGTGVIWF
abundance: .; d_gene: .; j_gene: TRBJ2-7; v_gene: TRBV5-4; CDR3nt: TGTGCCAGCAGCTTGTCAGGGGATGAATACGAGCAGTACTTC; CDR3aa: CASSLSGDEYEQYF
abundance: .; d_gene: .; j_gene: TRBJ1-1; v_gene: TRBV25-1; CDR3nt: TGTGCCAGCAGTCCTCGTCACGCCGGCCGAAAAAACACTGAAGCTTTCTTT; CDR3aa: CASSPRHAGRKNTEAFF